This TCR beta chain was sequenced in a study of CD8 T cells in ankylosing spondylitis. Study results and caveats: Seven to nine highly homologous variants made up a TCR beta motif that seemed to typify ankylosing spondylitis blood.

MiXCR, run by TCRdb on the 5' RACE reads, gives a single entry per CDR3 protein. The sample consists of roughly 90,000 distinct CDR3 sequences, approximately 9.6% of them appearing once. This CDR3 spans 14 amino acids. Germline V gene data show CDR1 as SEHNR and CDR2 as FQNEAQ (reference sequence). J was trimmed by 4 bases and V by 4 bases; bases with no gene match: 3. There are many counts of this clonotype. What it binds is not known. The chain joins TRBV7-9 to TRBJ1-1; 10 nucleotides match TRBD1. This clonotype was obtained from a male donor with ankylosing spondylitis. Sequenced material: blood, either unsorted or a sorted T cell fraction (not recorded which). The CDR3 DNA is TGTGCCAGCAGCTCCGGGACAGGGGTCACTGAAGCTTTCTTT. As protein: CASSSGTGVTEAFF.